The 14 T cell receptor beta chains in this list originate from one sample, sequenced in a study of response to subunit inactivated influenza vaccine. TCRdb passed the RT-PCR reads through MiXCR, listing each CDR3 protein once. The sample shows about 650,000 distinct CDR3 sequences, 11% to 15% of them seen only once. The material was PBMCs from blood, obtained around 15 days before vaccination. All receptors derive from a man over 45 who received an inactivated influenza vaccine.

This clonotype was picked up a small number of times. This sequence joins TRBV29-1 and TRBJ2-5; D remains unclear. V was cut by 0 bases and J by 4 bases, with 9 bases left in between. Germline loops: CDR1 SQVTM, CDR2 ANQGSEA. This CDR3 comprises 13 residues. This chain's CDR3 is CSVEDQWGETQYF. The CDR3 DNA sequence: TGCAGCGTTGAAGATCAATGGGGAGAGACCCAGTACTTC.

This chain links TRBV5-5 with TRBJ2-3; no firm D call. Trimming removed 5 bases at V and 0 bases at J, with 13 bases between. CDR3 length equals 15 residues. Germline V lookup: CDR1 SGHKS, CDR2 YYEKEE (reference sequence). This CDR3 reads CASSKELASTDTQYF. For the CDR3, the DNA is TGTGCCAGCAGTAAGGAGCTTGCTAGCACAGATACGCAGTATTTT.

In its sample, this clonotype was seen a few times. The chain carries TRBV9 and TRBJ2-7; D unresolved. V lost 2 bases to trimming and J lost 5 bases, with 11 bases between them. Germline V lookup: CDR1 SGDLS, CDR2 YYNGEE. The CDR3 loop spans 13 amino acids. The DNA of the CDR3 is TGTGCCAGCAGCGTCAGTCTTAGGCACGAGCAGTACTTC. Translation gives CASSVSLRHEQYF.

The genes are TRBV28 and TRBJ2-1; tentative D call: TRBD2 (5 bases). This CDR3 has 14 amino acids. Germline CDR1 reads MDHEN; CDR2 reads SYDVKM. V was pared by 6 bases and J by 4 bases, with 13 bases between. The CDR3 coding sequence is TGTGCCAGCAGGGTGGACTCTGATTACAATGAGCAGTTCTTC. This codes for CASRVDSDYNEQFF.

As concerns this clonotype: One base away lies a much larger clone, so this may be a sequencing read error. Written as DNA, the CDR3 is TGCGCCAGCTTGACGTGGGATCCGGATTACGAGCAGTACTTC. It specifies CASLTWDPDYEQYF. This rearrangement joins TRBV5-1 to TRBJ2-7; D remains ambiguous. CDR1 is SGHRS, CDR2 YFSETQ, per germline. This CDR3 contains 14 residues. V lost 7 bases and J lost 4, with 18 bases in between. Combining the CDR3 with reference TRBV5-1 and TRBJ2-7 gives the whole variable domain KAGVTQTPRYLIKTRGQQVTLSCSPISGHRSVSWYQQTPGQGLQFLFEYFSETQRNKGNFPGRFSGRQFSNSRSEMNVSTLELGDSALYLCASLTWDPDYEQYFGPGTRLTVT.

The sample holds a few counts of this clonotype. The chain joins TRBV7-3 to TRBJ2-3, with TRBD2 matching 10 bases. Trimming took 5 bases from V and 4 from J; bases not matched to a gene: 6. Germline V gene sequence: CDR1 SGHTA, CDR2 FQGTGA. CDR3 length equals 15 residues. The CDR3 sequence is CASSLKAGGPDTQYF. In nucleotides, the CDR3 is TGTGCCAGCAGCCTTAAAGCGGGAGGGCCAGATACGCAGTATTTT. Filled out from reference TRBV7-3 and TRBJ2-3, the complete variable domain reads GAGVSQTPSNKVTEKGKYVELRCDPISGHTALYWYRQSLGQGPEFLIYFQGTGAADDSGLPNDRFFAVRPEGSVSTLKIQRTERGDSAVYLCASSLKAGGPDTQYFGPGTRLTVL.

The chain joins TRBV2 to TRBJ2-5; maybe TRBD1 (5 bases). Looked up from germline, CDR1 is SNHLY and CDR2 is FYNNEI. This CDR3 is 11 amino acids long. The V end lost 8 bases, the J end lost 5 bases, and 9 bases lay between the germline ends. CDR3 in amino acids: CASSRVETQYF. The CDR3 nucleotides are TGTGCCAGCTCCAGGGTGGAGACCCAGTACTTC. Combining the CDR3 with reference TRBV2 and TRBJ2-5 gives the whole variable domain EPEVTQTPSHQVTQMGQEVILRCVPISNHLYFYWYRQILGQKVEFLVSFYNNEISEKSEIFDDQFSVERPDGSNFTLKIRSTKLEDSAMYFCASSRVETQYFGPGTRLLVL.

This chain links TRBV27 with TRBJ2-5; TRBD2 might be the D (6 bases). Germline lookup yields CDR1 MNHEY and CDR2 SMNVEV (reference sequence). The V end lost 6 bases, the J end lost 3 bases, and 11 bases lay between the germline ends. CDR3 length: 13 amino acids. CDR3 sequence reads: CASSRRREETQYF. CDR3 sequence (DNA): TGTGCCAGCAGCCGCAGGAGGGAAGAGACCCAGTACTTC.

This clonotype came up many times. The chain has TRBV5-1 and TRBJ1-6; 9 positions match TRBD1. This CDR3 contains 15 residues. The V segment lost 0 bases and the J segment 7 bases; nucleotides outside the gene matches: 2. The germline gives CDR1 SGHRS, CDR2 YFSETQ. CDR3 DNA sequence: TGCGCCAGCAGCTTGGGAGGGACAGGGAATTCACCCCTCCACTTT. Translated: CASSLGGTGNSPLHF.

CDR3 residues: CASNLGAGIQETQYF. CDR3 DNA: TGTGCCAGCAACCTCGGAGCGGGGATCCAAGAGACCCAGTACTTC. The chain combines TRBV7-9 with TRBJ2-5; 7 nucleotides agree with TRBD2. This CDR3 comprises 15 residues. Germline CDR1 reads SEHNR; CDR2 reads FQNEAQ (reference sequence). With V trimmed by 7 bases and J by 1 base, 9 bases remained unmatched.

The chain employs TRBV29-1 and TRBJ2-2; TRBD1 agrees at 10 bases. Germline V gives CDR1 SQVTM, CDR2 ANQGSEA. V trimming: 7 bases; J trimming: 6 bases; junction bases outside the gene matches: 11. This CDR3 is 15 amino acids long. The CDR3 loop is CSGKLGTGDSGELFF. DNA for the CDR3: TGCAGCGGTAAACTCGGGACAGGGGATTCCGGGGAGCTGTTTTTT.

The table lists this clonotype with a few counts. The chain combines TRBV12-3 or TRBV12-4 with TRBJ2-2; D is possibly TRBD1 (8 bases). The germline V and J ends were trimmed by 5 bases and 6 bases, with 16 bases remaining between them. CDR3 size: 15 residues. CDR3 in DNA: TGTGCCAGCAGTGATCCCACAGGGGGGGCCGGGGAGCTGTTTTTT. Translating it yields CASSDPTGGAGELFF.

V is TRBV7-2 and J is TRBJ2-3; 12 bases align to TRBD2. Germline values: CDR1 SGHTA, CDR2 FQGNSA. With V trimmed by 3 bases and J by 8 bases, 6 bases remained unmatched. This CDR3 has 15 amino acids. CDR3 in amino acids: CASSFTSGRLRTQYF. CDR3 in DNA: TGTGCCAGCAGCTTTACTAGCGGGAGGTTGCGTACGCAGTATTTT. The full variable domain, with the rest looked up from reference TRBV7-2 and TRBJ2-3, is GAGVSQSPSNKVTEKGKDVELRCDPISGHTALYWYRQSLGQGLEFLIYFQGNSAPDKSGLPSDRFSAERTGGSVSTLTIQRTQQEDSAVYLCASSFTSGRLRTQYFGPGTRLTVL.

The table lists this clonotype with many counts. The chain links TRBV12-3 or TRBV12-4 to TRBJ1-1, with no clear D. V was trimmed by 7 bases and J by 0 bases, leaving 12 bases between them. The CDR3 has 14 residues. The CDR3 loop reads CASTRRSLNTEAFF. DNA of the CDR3: TGTGCCAGCACCCGGCGGAGCTTGAACACTGAAGCTTTCTTT.